A selection of T cell receptor beta chains follows, all from one sample in a study of graft-versus-host responses after intestinal transplantation. Profiled with immunoSEQ multiplex PCR; TCRdb holds only in-frame clones, not every one. The repertoire holds approximately 90,000 clones, 88% seen once, with approximately 0.3% in the top ten. These receptors' targets are unknown. The sample here was unstimulated CD4+ T cells sorted from spleen or lymph node cells, taken before transplant. The origin of the receptors is a human donor who was the organ donor for an intestinal transplant. The CDR3 runs from the conserved cysteine through the conserved F or W. The D gene is left open where the match is weak. Clone size is not always given. Where it is, it says once, few, many or a class for expanded clones.

J | D | V | size | DNA | CDR3
TRBJ2-7 | TRBD2 | TRBV18 | - | TGTGCCAGCTCACAATTTGGGGCTAGCGGGAAATCCTACGAGCAGTACTTC | CASSQFGASGKSYEQYF
TRBJ1-6 | - | TRBV5-1 | - | TGCGCCAGCACGACAGGCAAGAGCTCCTATAATTCACCCCTCCACTTT | CASTTGKSSYNSPLHF
TRBJ1-1 | TRBD1 | TRBV6-5 | few | TGTGCCAGCAGTTACGACAGGGGTAGCACTGAAGCTTTCTTT | CASSYDRGSTEAFF
TRBJ2-7 | - | TRBV11-2 | - | TGTGCCAGCAGCTTATTACAGGGTGTCTCCTACGAGCAGTACTTC | CASSLLQGVSYEQYF
TRBJ2-7 | - | TRBV12-2 | - | TGTGCAAGTCGCTCCTCCCGCGAGGCCTACGAGCAGTACTTC | CASRSSREAYEQYF
TRBJ2-3 | - | TRBV30 | - | TGTGCCTGGAGGGTGGGACAAATCACAGATACGCAGTATTTT | CAWRVGQITDTQYF
TRBJ1-4 | - | TRBV5-1 | - | TGCGCCAGCAGCCCCACGCGGGGGGGTGGTGAAAAACTGTTTTTT | CASSPTRGGGEKLFF
TRBJ1-1 | - | TRBV28 | - | TGTGCCAGCAGTTTATGGGGCGGGCAGTACTCTGAAGCTTTCTTT | CASSLWGGQYSEAFF
TRBJ1-3 | - | TRBV6-5 | - | TGTGCCAGCAGTCCCGACAGAAGCTCTGGAAACACCATATATTTT | CASSPDRSSGNTIYF
TRBJ1-6 | TRBD1 | TRBV5-6 | - | TGTGCCAGCAGCTCACCCGGGACAGGCTATAATTCACCCCTCCACTTT | CASSSPGTGYNSPLHF
TRBJ2-7 | TRBD2 | TRBV11-2 | - | TGTGCCAGCAGCTTAGTTCCGGGAGGTCCCTACGAGCAGTACTTC | CASSLVPGGPYEQYF
TRBJ2-5 | TRBD1 | TRBV6-5 | few | TGTGCCAGCAGCCACCGGGACAGGGTTAAGACCCAGTACTTC | CASSHRDRVKTQYF
TRBJ2-7 | - | TRBV5-6 | - | TGTGCCAGCAGCTTGGATCGCAGCGAGTACGAGCAGTACTTC | CASSLDRSEYEQYF
TRBJ1-2 | - | TRBV7-2 | - | TGTGCCAGCAGCTTAACACAGGGCTATGGCTACACCTTC | CASSLTQGYGYTF
TRBJ1-5 | - | TRBV7-2 | once | TGTGCCAGCAGCTTTTGGGGGGGAGGCAATCAGCCCCAGCATTTT | CASSFWGGGNQPQHF
TRBJ2-5 | TRBD1 | TRBV4-1 | once | TGCGCCAGCAGTTCTACCGACAGGGAAGAGACCCAGTACTTC | CASSSTDREETQYF
TRBJ2-1 | TRBD1 | TRBV5-1 | - | TGCGCCAGCAGCTCCAATCCCGGACAGGGGCACAATGAGCAGTTCTTC | CASSSNPGQGHNEQFF
TRBJ1-2 | - | TRBV5-4 | - | TGTGCCAGCAGCTTCCCCGCTAACTATGGCTACACCTTC | CASSFPANYGYTF
TRBJ2-3 | TRBD2 | TRBV7-2 | - | TGTGCCAGCAGCCATCCTGGGCTAGCGGGAGATACAGATACGCAGTATTTT | CASSHPGLAGDTDTQYF
TRBJ1-2 | - | TRBV5-1 | - | TGCGCCAGCAGCTTGGGCGTCGCGGGGGCAACTAACTATGGCTACACCTTC | CASSLGVAGATNYGYTF
TRBJ1-6 | TRBD1 | TRBV9 | - | TGTGCCAGCAGCCCCACAGGGGGCGACTCCTATAATTCACCCCTCCACTTT | CASSPTGGDSYNSPLHF
TRBJ2-7 | - | TRBV5-4 | - | TGTGCCAGCAGCTTACGGGCGGGGAACGAGCAGTACTTC | CASSLRAGNEQYF
TRBJ1-1 | - | TRBV19 | - | TGTGCCTCGAGGGGGTGGCACATGAACACTGAAGCTTTCTTT | CASRGWHMNTEAFF
TRBJ2-7 | TRBD1 | TRBV5-4 | - | TGTGCCAGCCGAGGACAGGGAACGGACGAGCAGTACTTC | CASRGQGTDEQYF
TRBJ2-2 | - | TRBV7-3 | - | TGTGCCAGCAGCTTAAGGGGGGCGAACACCGGGGAGCTGTTTTTT | CASSLRGANTGELFF
TRBJ2-7 | - | TRBV7-8 | - | TGTGCCAGCAGCCAAACCGGCCCCGGGTACGAGCAGTACTTC | CASSQTGPGYEQYF
TRBJ2-1 | - | TRBV7-8 | - | TGTGCCAGCAGCTTTGCGCGAGTAGGGGCCGGTGGTGAGCAGTTCTTC | CASSFARVGAGGEQFF
TRBJ2-6 | - | TRBV5-6 | few | TGTGCCAGCAGCCCACAGCCGTCTGGGGCCAACGTCCTGACTTTC | CASSPQPSGANVLTF
TRBJ2-3 | - | TRBV9 | - | TGTGCCAGCGGGGGGTACCGCACAGATACGCAGTATTTT | CASGGYRTDTQYF
TRBJ2-7 | TRBD1 | TRBV6-5 | few | TGTGCCAGCAGTGCAGGGGGCTTCTACGAGCAGTACTTC | CASSAGGFYEQYF
TRBJ2-3 | - | TRBV28 | - | TGTGCCAGCAGTGTCCCCGCAGGGGCAGATACGCAGTATTTT | CASSVPAGADTQYF
TRBJ2-7 | - | TRBV18 | - | TGTGCCAGCTCACCACTAGATAGTAACGAGCAGTACTTC | CASSPLDSNEQYF
TRBJ2-4 | - | TRBV28 | - | TGTGCCAGCACCAGGGTTGCCAAAAACATTCAGTACTTC | CASTRVAKNIQYF
TRBJ2-1 | TRBD2 | TRBV7-9 | - | TGTGCCAGCAGCCCTCGGCGGGGGGTGCGCGATGAGCAGTTCTTC | CASSPRRGVRDEQFF
TRBJ1-2 | - | TRBV9 | - | TGTGCCAGCAGCCCCTATGAAGGAGACTATGGCTACACCTTC | CASSPYEGDYGYTF
TRBJ1-3 | - | TRBV15 | - | TGTGCCACCGGGTCAGGGGTTGGAAACACCATATATTTT | CATGSGVGNTIYF
TRBJ1-2 | - | TRBV21-1 | - | TGTGCCAGCAGCCCCCCAGGGGTATATGGCTACACCTTC | CASSPPGVYGYTF
TRBJ2-3 | TRBD2 | TRBV7-2 | - | TGTGCCAGCAGCCCTCCCTGGCGGGGGGATAATACGCAGTATTTT | CASSPPWRGDNTQYF
TRBJ1-2 | TRBD1 | TRBV2 | - | TGTGCCAGCAGTGTGGGACAGGGGAACTATGGCTACACCTTC | CASSVGQGNYGYTF
TRBJ2-1 | TRBD2 | TRBV4-1 | - | TGCGCCAGCAGCCAACCCGGGACTAGCGGGACCAGGCAGTTCTTC | CASSQPGTSGTRQFF
TRBJ1-1 | - | TRBV5-8 | few | TGTGCCACCCGCCCGCGGGGGTTCTCTGAAGCTTTCTTT | CATRPRGFSEAFF
TRBJ1-4 | - | TRBV7-9 | - | TGTGCCAGCAGCCTACAGAGATCGAATGAAAAACTGTTTTTT | CASSLQRSNEKLFF
TRBJ1-1 | - | TRBV18 | - | TGTGCCAGCTCACCACGAATTTTGGGGGCTGGGACTGAAGCTTTCTTT | CASSPRILGAGTEAFF
TRBJ1-4 | - | TRBV2 | - | TGTGCCAGCAGGTCAAACACAGGGCTCAGATATGGGAAACTGTTTTTT | CASRSNTGLRYGKLFF
TRBJ1-6 | TRBD1 | TRBV6-5 | - | TGTGCCAGCAGGGACAGGGGAGTCCCTCTCACCCTCCACTTT | CASRDRGVPLTLHF
TRBJ1-5 | - | TRBV6-6 | - | TGTGCCAGCAGTTACATAGGACAGACTCAGCCCCAGCATTTT | CASSYIGQTQPQHF
TRBJ2-3 | - | TRBV2 | - | TGTGCCAGCAGTGGGACTGGGGATACGCAGTATTTT | CASSGTGDTQYF
TRBJ1-5 | TRBD1 | TRBV28 | few | TGTGCCAGCAGCCCGTTCCAGACAGGGTTGAGCAATCAGCCCCAGCATTTT | CASSPFQTGLSNQPQHF
TRBJ1-2 | - | TRBV13 | - | TGTGCCAGCAGCCCAGGACAAGGGGTAATTGGTGGCTACACCTTC | CASSPGQGVIGGYTF
TRBJ2-3 | TRBD1 | TRBV5-8 | - | TGTGCCAGCAGCTTGGTCAGGGGGTTCACAGATACGCAGTATTTT | CASSLVRGFTDTQYF
TRBJ1-5 | - | TRBV28 | - | TGTGCCAGCAGCCAACCCCGGGGGGGCAATCAGCCCCAGCATTTT | CASSQPRGGNQPQHF
TRBJ1-2 | - | TRBV18 | - | TGTGCCAGCTCACCGCAAGGACTGCCGTCTGAGGATGGCTACACCTTC | CASSPQGLPSEDGYTF
TRBJ2-7 | TRBD1 | TRBV5-1 | - | TGCGCCAGCAGCCCGGGACAGAGATACTCCTACGAGCAGTACTTC | CASSPGQRYSYEQYF
TRBJ1-1 | - | TRBV5-1 | - | TGCGCCAGCAGCTTGGTCGGCAGGGGTCAAACTGAAGCTTTCTTT | CASSLVGRGQTEAFF
TRBJ1-1 | TRBD1 | TRBV5-1 | - | TGCGCCAGCAGCTCCGTACAGGGGAGGACTGAAGCTTTCTTT | CASSSVQGRTEAFF
TRBJ2-2 | TRBD1 | TRBV5-1 | - | TGCGCCAGCTCCGGGACAGTCAACACCGGGGAGCTGTTTTTT | CASSGTVNTGELFF
TRBJ1-3 | - | TRBV9 | - | TGTGCCAGCAGCGTAGGACAATCTGGAAACACCATATATTTT | CASSVGQSGNTIYF
TRBJ2-1 | - | TRBV10-3 | - | TGTGCCATCGGATCGGGATTGAATAATGAGCAGTTCTTC | CAIGSGLNNEQFF
TRBJ1-2 | TRBD1 | TRBV27 | - | TGTGCCAGCAGTCCGGGGACAGGAGTTAACTATGGCTACACCTTC | CASSPGTGVNYGYTF
TRBJ2-7 | - | TRBV6-1 | - | TGTGCCAGCAGTGAATTCGGGACCTACGAGCAGTACTTC | CASSEFGTYEQYF